This T cell receptor (beta chain) was sequenced in a study of blood T cell repertoires in COVID-19. Across the whole study: There were acute and convalescent COVID-19 samples, and they came from the United States, Italy and Spain.

Germline V gene data show CDR1 as LGHNA and CDR2 as YNFKEQ. V lost 2 bases to trimming and J lost 0 bases; unmatched junction nucleotides: 5. CDR3 length: 16 residues. Clones were sequenced by immunoSEQ multiplex PCR, and TCRdb holds only the in-frame ones, with some missing. The sample shows more than 100,000 clones, about four fifths of them seen only once. This sequence joins TRBV4-2 and TRBJ2-7; TRBD2 aligns across 9 bases. The sequenced material came from peripheral blood. This receptor was identified in a human donor in a cohort sampled during active COVID-19. In nucleotides, the CDR3 is TGTGCCAGCAGCCAAATTAGCGGGGGCGGCTCCTACGAGCAGTACTTC. Translation: CASSQISGGGSYEQYF.